Each of the 22 T cell receptor beta chains below was sequenced from the same sample in a study of OX40 agonist ivuxolimab in advanced cancers. Some clones are missing from TCRdb's copy, which holds only in-frame ones; the method was immunoSEQ multiplex PCR. The data show about 60,000 clones, about 83% seen once. Sequenced here: CD4+ or CD8+ T cells sorted from blood, sampled in a trial of the OX40 agonist ivuxolimab. Receptor source: an adult with an advanced solid tumor such as melanoma, head and neck, liver or kidney cancer.

Only a few counts were recorded for this clone. This rearrangement joins TRBV6-5 to TRBJ1-1; 7 positions agree with TRBD1. This CDR3 is built from 14 residues. Germline CDR1 reads MNHEY; CDR2 reads SVGAGI. Trimming took 4 bases from V and 0 from J; bases not matched to a gene: 2. CDR3 nucleotide sequence: TGTGCCAGCAGTTCAGGGGGGATGAACACTGAAGCTTTCTTT. It specifies CASSSGGMNTEAFF.

This clone was observed a handful of times. The V gene is TRBV5-1, the J gene TRBJ1-4, with 7 positions matching TRBD1. Germline V lookup: CDR1 SGHRS, CDR2 YFSETQ. The CDR3 runs to 14 residues. V was pared by 0 bases and J by 8 bases, with 4 bases of the junction left unmatched. DNA of the CDR3: TGCGCCAGCAGCTTGGAGGGCAGGGGGGAAAAACTGTTTTTT. Translating gives CASSLEGRGEKLFF.

Here the CDR3 DNA reads TGCGCCAGCAGTTCGACAGGACCGAACACCGGGGAGCTGTTTTTT. This translates into CASSSTGPNTGELFF. The gene calls are TRBV5-1 and TRBJ2-2; TRBD1 might be the D (6 bases). Germline-derived CDR1 and CDR2 are SGHRS and YFSETQ. This CDR3 has 15 amino acids. Trimming removed 5 bases from V and 0 bases from J, with 11 bases in between.

The gene calls are TRBV18 and TRBJ2-2; maybe TRBD2 (6 bases). Germline CDR1 is KGHSH and CDR2 is LQKENI. The CDR3 runs to 15 residues. The ends were cut back, 5 bases at V and 3 bases at J, with 13 bases in the middle. CDR3 residues: CASSGLTRDTGELFF. The CDR3 bases are TGTGCCAGCTCAGGTTTGACTAGAGACACCGGGGAGCTGTTTTTT.

This chain joins TRBV2 and TRBJ1-2; D is unresolved. This CDR3 spans 12 amino acids. Germline CDR1 is SNHLY and CDR2 is FYNNEI. Between the trimmed V and J ends, which lost 8 bases and 4 bases, there was a span of 11 bases. CDR3 in amino acids: CASASTLYGYTF. CDR3 coding DNA: TGTGCCAGCGCCAGCACCCTCTATGGCTACACCTTC.

This clone showed up just once. V gene TRBV4-2 combines with J gene TRBJ2-5, with 11 positions matching TRBD2. The CDR3 length is 16 residues. V shed 4 bases and J 7 bases; nucleotides not matched to a gene: 11. Germline V gives CDR1 LGHNA, CDR2 YNFKEQ. CDR3 amino acids: CASSPVTSGAFGTQYF. For the CDR3, the DNA is TGTGCCAGCAGCCCGGTGACTAGCGGGGCCTTCGGGACCCAGTACTTC.

The J gene is TRBJ2-3, the V gene TRBV29-1; D uncertain. CDR1 and CDR2 (germline): SQVTM, ANQGSEA. The V gene lost 3 bases and the J gene lost 14 bases, with 12 bases spanning the gap. This CDR3 contains 10 residues. The CDR3 bases are TGCAGCGTTGACTCGGGTGCAAGGTATTTT. Amino acids: CSVDSGARYF.

The V and J genes are TRBV6-1 and TRBJ2-7; possible D gene TRBD1, 6 bases. This CDR3 spans 18 amino acids. V gave up 3 bases and J gave up 4 bases, with 25 bases separating them. CDR1 and CDR2 (germline): MNHNS, SASEGT. CDR3 region: CASSDKGGGDLSLYEQYF. The CDR3 DNA is TGTGCCAGCAGTGATAAGGGTGGGGGCGACCTGAGCCTTTACGAGCAGTACTTC.

The chain employs TRBV27 and TRBJ2-3, with D perhaps assigned TRBD1 or TRBD2 (5 bases each). V gave up 5 bases and J gave up 4 bases, with 19 bases separating them. Germline lookup yields CDR1 MNHEY and CDR2 SMNVEV (reference sequence). The CDR3 consists of 16 residues. The CDR3 here is CASSVYTGTTSDTQYF. As DNA, the CDR3 is TGTGCCAGCAGTGTATATACCGGGACCACCTCAGATACGCAGTATTTT.

V usage is TRBV7-9 and J usage is TRBJ1-2; 12 bases fit TRBD1. Germline V gene sequence: CDR1 SEHNR, CDR2 FQNEAQ (reference sequence). The V segment lost 7 bases and the J segment 7 bases; nucleotides outside the gene matches: 10. This CDR3 has 15 residues. The CDR3 DNA sequence: TGTGCCAGCATCCTCCCGGGACAGGGGGCGAGTGGCTACACCTTC. Translating gives CASILPGQGASGYTF. Together with reference TRBV7-9 and TRBJ1-2, the CDR3 gives the full variable domain: DTGVSQNPRHKITKRGQNVTFRCDPISEHNRLYWYRQTLGQGPEFLTYFQNEAQLEKSRLLSDRFSAERPKGSFSTLEIQRTEQGDSAMYLCASILPGQGASGYTFGSGTRLTVV.

The rearrangement uses TRBV10-1 and TRBJ2-2, with TRBD2 as a possible D gene (5 bases). CDR1 WNHNN and CDR2 SYGVQD come from the germline V gene (reference sequence). V gave up 6 bases and J gave up 4 bases, with 21 bases separating them. The CDR3 is 17 residues long. The DNA of the CDR3 is TGCGCCAGCAGCCCCCAGCTAGCCCATGTGAGCACCGGGGAGCTGTTTTTT. Translation gives CASSPQLAHVSTGELFF.

The chain links TRBV30 to TRBJ1-5, with D possibly matching TRBD1 (6 bases). CDR1 is GTSNPN, CDR2 SVGIG, per germline (reference sequence). This CDR3 is 14 amino acids long. Between the trimmed V and J ends, which lost 0 bases and 6 bases, there was a span of 12 bases. CDR3 region: CAWSVAGAGQPQHF. CDR3 nucleotides: TGTGCCTGGAGTGTGGCAGGGGCGGGTCAGCCCCAGCATTTT.

The rearrangement links TRBV10-1 to TRBJ1-1; a possible D gene is TRBD1 (6 bases). The V gene's germline CDR1 is WNHNN and CDR2 SYGVQD (reference sequence). The CDR3 length is 13 residues. The ends were cut back, 11 bases at V and 3 bases at J, with 16 bases in the middle. The CDR3 reads CAYRRAGDTEAFF. For the CDR3, the DNA is TGCGCCTACCGCAGGGCAGGGGACACTGAAGCTTTCTTT.

The rearrangement uses TRBV18 and TRBJ2-6; D not certain. Trimming left V 2 bases short and J 0 bases short, with 5 bases between. This CDR3 contains 15 residues. Germline-derived CDR1 and CDR2 are KGHSH and LQKENI. The CDR3 bases are TGTGCCAGCTCACCAGTCCGCTCTGGGGCCAACGTCCTGACTTTC. Translated, it gives CASSPVRSGANVLTF.

V is TRBV5-1 and J is TRBJ2-7, with D perhaps TRBD1 or TRBD2 (5 bases each). Germline-derived CDR1 and CDR2 are SGHRS and YFSETQ. CDR3 length: 16 amino acids. V was cut by 4 bases and J by 8 bases, with 25 bases left in between. CDR3 sequence reads: CASSPPRGPIIIKQYF. The CDR3, as DNA: TGCGCCAGCAGCCCTCCGAGGGGACCCATCATTATCAAGCAGTACTTC.

The chain is built from TRBV10-3 and TRBJ1-1; D call uncertain. The germline V and J ends were trimmed by 6 bases and 5 bases, with 13 bases remaining between them. In germline, CDR1 is ENHRY, CDR2 SYGVKD. The CDR3 is made up of 13 amino acids. CDR3 sequence reads: CAISANLETEAFF. The CDR3 DNA reads as TGTGCCATCAGCGCAAACTTGGAGACTGAAGCTTTCTTT.

The rearrangement links TRBV9 to TRBJ2-3; 8 positions match TRBD2. Losses at the gene ends were 2 bases for V and 5 bases for J; bases not matched to a gene: 10. Germline assignment: CDR1 SGDLS and CDR2 YYNGEE. The CDR3 consists of 16 residues. CDR3 sequence: CASSVGAAGAGDTQYF. CDR3 in DNA: TGTGCCAGCAGCGTCGGCGCAGCGGGGGCGGGAGATACGCAGTATTTT.

The chain uses TRBV25-1 and TRBJ2-1, with D possibly being TRBD2 (5 bases). CDR1 and CDR2 from the germline V gene are MGHDK and SYGVNS. V was trimmed by 5 bases and J by 4 bases, leaving 15 bases between them. CDR3 length equals 15 residues. CDR3 DNA: TGTGCCAGCAGTCGGGGTCTCGGAAGTTACAATGAGCAGTTCTTC. Its translation is CASSRGLGSYNEQFF. Supplemented by reference TRBV25-1 and TRBJ2-1, the full variable domain reads EADIYQTPRYLVIGTGKKITLECSQTMGHDKMYWYQQDPGMELHLIHYSYGVNSTEKGDLSSESTVSRIRTEHFPLTLESARPSHTSQYLCASSRGLGSYNEQFFGPGTRLTVL.

This chain connects TRBV21-1 to TRBJ2-1; TRBD1 reflects the table's D call only, with no check against the DNA. TRBV21-1 is an annotated pseudogene. The length of the CDR3 is 13 residues. The DNA of the CDR3 is TGTGCCAGCAGCAACACAGGGGGCAGTGAGCAGTTCTTC. Translated: CASSNTGGSEQFF.

This clone was seen only a few times. The chain recombines TRBV6-5 with TRBJ1-3, with unresolved D. Germline CDR1 MNHEY, CDR2 SVGAGI. The CDR3 runs 13 residues. With 6 bases removed from V and 8 bases from J, the gap between germline ends came to 14 bases. CDR3 sequence: CASSPSQAHTIYF. The CDR3 DNA sequence: TGTGCCAGCAGCCCCAGCCAGGCGCACACCATATATTTT.

The rearrangement uses TRBV6-5 and TRBJ1-1; D not certain. Germline CDR1 is MNHEY and CDR2 is SVGAGI. This CDR3 has 14 residues. Trimming cost V 2 bases and J 1 base, with 8 bases left between them. The CDR3 sequence: CASSYPSPNTEAFF. CDR3 coding DNA: TGTGCCAGCAGTTACCCTTCTCCGAACACTGAAGCTTTCTTT.

This clone appeared a single time. The rearrangement links TRBV2 to TRBJ1-5, with TRBD1 matching over 10 bases. The CDR3 is made up of 14 amino acids. CDR1 and CDR2 from the germline V gene are SNHLY and FYNNEI. V dropped 4 bases and J dropped 7; count of bases not matched to a gene: 4. In nucleotides, the CDR3 is TGTGCCAGCAGTGCTGACAGGGGGCACCAGCCCCAGCATTTT. This gives the protein CASSADRGHQPQHF.